These T cell receptor beta chains were read from a single sample in a study of T cell responses to AZD1222 COVID-19 vaccine. Using immunoSEQ multiplex PCR, the repertoire was profiled, and TCRdb retains in-frame clones only, with some absent. The sample has around 80,000 clones, 80% to 90% seen once. The sequencing here drew on peripheral blood, taken 28 days after the second AZD1222 dose. These receptors came from an adult who received the AZD1222 COVID-19 vaccine. Both conserved end residues are part of each CDR3. A D gene is named only where the DNA matches it firmly. Expanded clones get a size class; other rows say once, few or many, or leave the size out.

size: -; V: TRBV11-2; J: TRBJ1-3; D: TRBD1; DNA: TGTGCCAGCAGCTCGGGACAGCGAAACACCATATATTTT; CDR3: CASSSGQRNTIYF
size: -; V: TRBV4-3; J: TRBJ1-5; D: TRBD1; DNA: TGCGCCAGCAGCCAAGACCGACAGGGGTGGAATCAGCCCCAGCATTTT; CDR3: CASSQDRQGWNQPQHF
size: -; V: TRBV7-8; J: TRBJ2-4; D: TRBD2; DNA: TGTGCCAGCAGCTTCTTCGGCGGGAGGGAAGGAAACATTCAGTACTTC; CDR3: CASSFFGGREGNIQYF
size: -; V: TRBV7-2; J: TRBJ1-2; D: -; DNA: TGTGCCAGCAGCTTAGTAGGCAGTGCTAACTATGGCTACACCTTC; CDR3: CASSLVGSANYGYTF
size: few; V: TRBV27; J: TRBJ1-5; D: -; DNA: TGTGCCAGCAGTTATTCGAAATCCCGCAATCAGCCCCAGCATTTT; CDR3: CASSYSKSRNQPQHF
size: -; V: TRBV2; J: TRBJ1-4; D: TRBD1; DNA: TGTGCCGGACACAGGGGCCGCGACAGGGGAAATAATGAAAAACTGTTTTTT; CDR3: CAGHRGRDRGNNEKLFF
size: -; V: TRBV28; J: TRBJ1-1; D: -; DNA: TGTGCCAGCAGCCTTTCAGTGAACACTGAAGCTTTCTTT; CDR3: CASSLSVNTEAFF
size: few; V: TRBV7-2; J: TRBJ2-5; D: -; DNA: TGTGCCAGCAGCTCGCAAGCCGCCCCTCGGCCCCAGTACTTC; CDR3: CASSSQAAPRPQYF
size: -; V: TRBV7-2; J: TRBJ2-5; D: -; DNA: TGTGCCAGCAGCTTAGTTGCAGGGAGAGAGACCCAGTACTTC; CDR3: CASSLVAGRETQYF
size: -; V: TRBV6-5; J: TRBJ2-7; D: TRBD2; DNA: TGTGCCAGCAGCACGGGACTAGCGGGGGGCTACGAGCAGTACTTC; CDR3: CASSTGLAGGYEQYF
size: -; V: TRBV29-1; J: TRBJ1-1; D: -; DNA: TGCAGCGTTGTGATCGCTGAAGCTTTCTTT; CDR3: CSVVIAEAFF
size: -; V: TRBV5-1; J: TRBJ2-7; D: TRBD2; DNA: TGCGCCAGCAGCTCTAGCGGGAGGGTGGGGGAGCAGTACTTC; CDR3: CASSSSGRVGEQYF
size: -; V: TRBV6-5; J: TRBJ2-7; D: TRBD1; DNA: TGTGCCAGCAGGCCGGGACAGGGCGTCTACGAGCAGTACTTC; CDR3: CASRPGQGVYEQYF
size: -; V: TRBV28; J: TRBJ1-1; D: -; DNA: TGTGCCAGCAGGTCAGGGGATAGAGTAACTGAAGCTTTCTTT; CDR3: CASRSGDRVTEAFF
size: few; V: TRBV5-1; J: TRBJ2-7; D: -; DNA: TGCGCCAGCAGCCCTGGGTTCCCGGGAGACGAGCAGTACTTC; CDR3: CASSPGFPGDEQYF
size: -; V: TRBV10-3; J: TRBJ1-6; D: -; DNA: TGTGCCATCACCGAGGGGTATTCACCCCTCCACTTT; CDR3: CAITEGYSPLHF
size: -; V: TRBV29-1; J: TRBJ1-1; D: -; DNA: TGCAGCGTTGTATACACTGAAGCTTTCTTT; CDR3: CSVVYTEAFF